This TCR beta chain was obtained from a study of human T cells and chemical hapten exposure. TCRdb re-analysed the RACE reads in MiXCR, keeping a single row per CDR3 protein. The sample lists 250,000 or so distinct CDR3 sequences; approximately 8.6% were seen once. The time point was: pre-sensitization, week 0. Treatment described: therapeutic diphenylcyclopropenone sensitization with weekly scalp DPC. J lost 2 bases, V lost 2 bases, and 5 bases had no gene match. The CDR3 is 16 residues long. Germline CDR1 MDHEN, CDR2 SYDVKM. This clonotype was counted only a few times. The chain joins TRBV28 to TRBJ2-1, with 8 bases aligning to TRBD2. This TCR derives from a woman between 40 and 55 years old with alopecia areata. Some clones in this sample may be carry-over from other donors' samples. Sequenced material: whole blood, taken in connection with sensitization to the hapten diphenylcyclopropenone (DPC). The CDR3 loop is CASSLLSGITYNEQFF. The CDR3 DNA reads as TGTGCCAGCAGTTTACTTAGCGGGATCACCTACAATGAGCAGTTCTTC.